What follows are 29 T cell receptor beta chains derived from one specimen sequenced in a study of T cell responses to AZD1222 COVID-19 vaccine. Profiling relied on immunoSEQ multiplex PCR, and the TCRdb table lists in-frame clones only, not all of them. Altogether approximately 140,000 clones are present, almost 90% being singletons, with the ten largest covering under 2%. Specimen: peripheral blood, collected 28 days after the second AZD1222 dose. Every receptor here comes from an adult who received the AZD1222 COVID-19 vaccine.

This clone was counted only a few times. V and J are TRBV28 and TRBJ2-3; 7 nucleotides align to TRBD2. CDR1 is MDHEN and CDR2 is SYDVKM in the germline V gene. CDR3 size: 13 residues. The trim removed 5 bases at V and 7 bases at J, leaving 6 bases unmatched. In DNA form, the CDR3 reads TGTGCCAGCAGTGCGGGGGAAGCGTATACGCAGTATTTT. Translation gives CASSAGEAYTQYF.

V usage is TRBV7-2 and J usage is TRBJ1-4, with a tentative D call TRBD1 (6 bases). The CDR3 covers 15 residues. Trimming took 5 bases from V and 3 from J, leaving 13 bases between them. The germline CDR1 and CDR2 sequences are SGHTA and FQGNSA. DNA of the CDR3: TGTGCCAGCAGCGAGAGAGGGGGGTCTAATGAAAAACTGTTTTTT. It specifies CASSERGGSNEKLFF.

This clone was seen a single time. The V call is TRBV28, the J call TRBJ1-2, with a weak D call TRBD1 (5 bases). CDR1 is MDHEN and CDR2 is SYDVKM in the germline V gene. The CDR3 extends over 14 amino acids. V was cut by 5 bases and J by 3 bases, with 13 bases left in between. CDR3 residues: CASSVGQWDYGYTF. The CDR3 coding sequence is TGTGCCAGCAGTGTGGGGCAGTGGGACTATGGCTACACCTTC.

The CDR3 protein is CASREIAGVWSEQYF. In nucleotides, the CDR3 is TGTGCCAGCAGAGAGATAGCGGGAGTGTGGAGCGAGCAGTACTTC. The J gene is TRBJ2-7, the V gene TRBV2; 9 positions agree with TRBD2. The germline gives CDR1 SNHLY, CDR2 FYNNEI. The CDR3 contains 15 residues. Trimming cost V 6 bases and J 6 bases; bases outside gene matches: 12.

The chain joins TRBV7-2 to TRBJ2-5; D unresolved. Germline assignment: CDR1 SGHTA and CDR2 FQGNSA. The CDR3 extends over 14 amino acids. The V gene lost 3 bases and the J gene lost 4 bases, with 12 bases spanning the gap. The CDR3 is CASSFSPMPETQYF. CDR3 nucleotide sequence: TGTGCCAGCAGCTTTTCGCCGATGCCAGAGACCCAGTACTTC. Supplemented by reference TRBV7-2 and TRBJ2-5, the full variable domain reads GAGVSQSPSNKVTEKGKDVELRCDPISGHTALYWYRQSLGQGLEFLIYFQGNSAPDKSGLPSDRFSAERTGGSVSTLTIQRTQQEDSAVYLCASSFSPMPETQYFGPGTRLLVL.

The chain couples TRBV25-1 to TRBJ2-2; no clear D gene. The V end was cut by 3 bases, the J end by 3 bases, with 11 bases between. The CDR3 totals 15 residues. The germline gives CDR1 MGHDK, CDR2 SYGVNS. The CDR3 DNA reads TGTGCCAGCAGTGAGCCGGGCTTCTACACCGGGGAGCTGTTTTTT. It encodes CASSEPGFYTGELFF.

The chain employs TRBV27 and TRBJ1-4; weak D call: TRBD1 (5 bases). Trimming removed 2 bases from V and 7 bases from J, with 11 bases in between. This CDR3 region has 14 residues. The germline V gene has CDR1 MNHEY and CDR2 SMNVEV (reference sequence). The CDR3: CASSLRDPGEKLFF. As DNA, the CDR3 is TGTGCCAGCAGTTTACGGGACCCAGGTGAAAAACTGTTTTTT. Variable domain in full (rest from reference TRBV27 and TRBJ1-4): EAQVTQNPRYLITVTGKKLTVTCSQNMNHEYMSWYRQDPGLGLRQIYYSMNVEVTDKGDVPEGYKVSRKEKRNFPLILESPSPNQTSLYFCASSLRDPGEKLFFGSGTQLSVL.

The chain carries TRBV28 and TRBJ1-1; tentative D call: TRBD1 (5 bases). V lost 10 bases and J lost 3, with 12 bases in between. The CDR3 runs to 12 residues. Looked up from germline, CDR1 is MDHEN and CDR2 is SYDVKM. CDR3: CATSGTYTEAFF. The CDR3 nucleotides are TGTGCCACCTCCGGGACCTACACTGAAGCTTTCTTT.

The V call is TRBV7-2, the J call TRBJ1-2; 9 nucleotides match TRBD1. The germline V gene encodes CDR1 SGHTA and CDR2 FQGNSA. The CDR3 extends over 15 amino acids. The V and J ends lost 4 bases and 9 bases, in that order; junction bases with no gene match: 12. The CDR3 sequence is CASSSLGTGGSRYTF. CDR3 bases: TGTGCCAGCAGCTCCTTAGGAACAGGGGGCAGTCGCTACACCTTC.

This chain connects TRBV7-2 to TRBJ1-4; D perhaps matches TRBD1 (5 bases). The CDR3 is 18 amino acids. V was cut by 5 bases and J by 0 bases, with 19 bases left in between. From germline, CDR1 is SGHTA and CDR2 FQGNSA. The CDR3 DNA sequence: TGTGCCAGCAGCCCCCGACCCCGGGCGGGGGCAACTAATGAAAAACTGTTTTTT. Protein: CASSPRPRAGATNEKLFF.

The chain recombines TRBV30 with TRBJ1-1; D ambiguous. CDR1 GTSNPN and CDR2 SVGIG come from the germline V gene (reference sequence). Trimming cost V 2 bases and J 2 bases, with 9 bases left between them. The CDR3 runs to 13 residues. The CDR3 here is CAWSRQSNTEAFF. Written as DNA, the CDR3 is TGTGCCTGGAGTCGTCAGAGTAACACTGAAGCTTTCTTT.

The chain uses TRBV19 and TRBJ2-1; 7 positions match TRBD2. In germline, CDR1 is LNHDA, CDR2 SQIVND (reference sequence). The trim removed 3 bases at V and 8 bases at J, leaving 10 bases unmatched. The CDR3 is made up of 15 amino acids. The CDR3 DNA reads TGTGCCAGTAGTATGAGGGTAGCGGGTTTCGATGAGCAGTTCTTC. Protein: CASSMRVAGFDEQFF.

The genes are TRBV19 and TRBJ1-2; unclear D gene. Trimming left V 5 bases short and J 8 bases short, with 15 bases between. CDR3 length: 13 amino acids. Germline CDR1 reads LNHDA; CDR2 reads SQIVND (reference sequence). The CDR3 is CASSAAFLRGYTF. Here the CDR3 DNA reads TGTGCCAGTAGTGCCGCTTTTCTTCGGGGCTACACCTTC.

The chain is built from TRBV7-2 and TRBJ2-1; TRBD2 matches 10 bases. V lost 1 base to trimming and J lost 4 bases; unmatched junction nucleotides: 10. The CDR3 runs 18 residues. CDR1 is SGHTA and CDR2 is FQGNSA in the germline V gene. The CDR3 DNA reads TGTGCCAGCAGCTTAGGGGCTAGCGGGAGCTCTACGTACAATGAGCAGTTCTTC. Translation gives CASSLGASGSSTYNEQFF. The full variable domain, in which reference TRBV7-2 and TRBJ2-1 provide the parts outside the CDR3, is GAGVSQSPSNKVTEKGKDVELRCDPISGHTALYWYRQSLGQGLEFLIYFQGNSAPDKSGLPSDRFSAERTGGSVSTLTIQRTQQEDSAVYLCASSLGASGSSTYNEQFFGPGTRLTVL.

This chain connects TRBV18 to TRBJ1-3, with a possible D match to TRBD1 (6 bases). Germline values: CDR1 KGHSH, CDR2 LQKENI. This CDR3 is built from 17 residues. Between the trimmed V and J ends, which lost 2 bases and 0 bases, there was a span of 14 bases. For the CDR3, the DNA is TGTGCCAGCTCACCAGCGCAGGGGAGCTTCTCTGGAAACACCATATATTTT. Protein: CASSPAQGSFSGNTIYF.

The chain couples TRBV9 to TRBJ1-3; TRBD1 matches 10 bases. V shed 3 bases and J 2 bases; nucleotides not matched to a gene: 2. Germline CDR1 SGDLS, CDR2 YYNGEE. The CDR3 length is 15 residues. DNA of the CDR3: TGTGCCAGCAGCGGAGGACAGGGGGCTGGAAACACCATATATTTT. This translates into CASSGGQGAGNTIYF.

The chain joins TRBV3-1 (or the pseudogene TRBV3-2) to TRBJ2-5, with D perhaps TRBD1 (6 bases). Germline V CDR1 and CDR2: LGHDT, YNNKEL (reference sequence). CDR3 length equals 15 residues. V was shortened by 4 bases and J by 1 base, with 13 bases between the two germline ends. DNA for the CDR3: TGTGCCAGCAGCCGCAACCGGGACACCCAAGAGACCCAGTACTTC. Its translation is CASSRNRDTQETQYF.

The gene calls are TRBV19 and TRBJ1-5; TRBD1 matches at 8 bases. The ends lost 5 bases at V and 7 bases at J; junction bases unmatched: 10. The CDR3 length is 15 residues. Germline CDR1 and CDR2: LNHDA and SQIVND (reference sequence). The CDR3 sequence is CASSALLQGDQPQHF. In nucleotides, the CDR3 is TGTGCCAGTAGTGCCCTGTTACAGGGGGACCAGCCCCAGCATTTT.

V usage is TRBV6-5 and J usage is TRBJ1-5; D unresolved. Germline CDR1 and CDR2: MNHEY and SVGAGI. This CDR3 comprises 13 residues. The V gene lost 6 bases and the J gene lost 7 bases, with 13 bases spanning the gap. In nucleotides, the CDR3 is TGTGCCAGCAGCCGCGAGGGCCGGCAGCCCCAGCATTTT. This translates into CASSREGRQPQHF.

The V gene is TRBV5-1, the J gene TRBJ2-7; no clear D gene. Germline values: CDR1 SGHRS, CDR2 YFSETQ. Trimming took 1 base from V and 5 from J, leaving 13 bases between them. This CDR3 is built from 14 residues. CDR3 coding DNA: TGCGCCAGCAGCTTGCGAGGAAAGCAAAACGAGCAGTACTTC. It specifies CASSLRGKQNEQYF.

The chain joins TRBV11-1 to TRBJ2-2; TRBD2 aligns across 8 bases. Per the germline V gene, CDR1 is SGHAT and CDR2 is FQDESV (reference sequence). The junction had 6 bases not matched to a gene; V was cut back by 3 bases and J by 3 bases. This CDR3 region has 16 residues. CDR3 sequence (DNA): TGTGCCAGCAGCTTTGAAGCGGGGGTTTACACCGGGGAGCTGTTTTTT. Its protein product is CASSFEAGVYTGELFF.

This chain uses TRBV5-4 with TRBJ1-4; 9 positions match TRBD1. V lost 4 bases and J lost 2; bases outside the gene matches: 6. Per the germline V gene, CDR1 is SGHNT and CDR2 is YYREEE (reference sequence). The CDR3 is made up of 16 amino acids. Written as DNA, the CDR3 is TGTGCCAGCAGCGTGGGACAGGGAAGGACTAATGAAAAACTGTTTTTT. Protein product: CASSVGQGRTNEKLFF. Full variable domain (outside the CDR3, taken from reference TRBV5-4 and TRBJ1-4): ETGVTQSPTHLIKTRGQQVTLRCSSQSGHNTVSWYQQALGQGPQFIFQYYREEENGRGNFPPRFSGLQFPNYSSELNVNALELDDSALYLCASSVGQGRTNEKLFFGSGTQLSVL.

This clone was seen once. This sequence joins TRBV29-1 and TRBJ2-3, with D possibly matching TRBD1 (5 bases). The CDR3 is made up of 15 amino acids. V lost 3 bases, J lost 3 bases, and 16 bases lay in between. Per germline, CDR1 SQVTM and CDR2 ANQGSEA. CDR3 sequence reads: CSVDSPDMATDTQYF. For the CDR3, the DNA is TGCAGCGTTGACAGCCCGGACATGGCTACAGATACGCAGTATTTT.

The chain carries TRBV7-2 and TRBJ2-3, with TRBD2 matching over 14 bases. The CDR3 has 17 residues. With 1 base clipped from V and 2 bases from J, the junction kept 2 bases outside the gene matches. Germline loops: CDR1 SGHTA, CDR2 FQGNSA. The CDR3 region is CASSLGLAGGNTDTQYF. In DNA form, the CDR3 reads TGTGCCAGCAGCTTAGGACTAGCGGGAGGGAACACAGATACGCAGTATTTT.

The DNA of the CDR3 is TGCGCCAGCAGCCAAGTCCACGTGGGGACTCAGAGGACAGGTATGAGGAACACTGAAGCTTTCTTT. It yields the protein CASSQVHVGTQRTGMRNTEAFF. The chain joins TRBV4-3 to TRBJ1-1; 7 nucleotides match TRBD1. CDR1 is LGHNA and CDR2 is YSLEER in the germline V gene. The junction had 24 bases not matched to a gene; V was cut back by 1 base and J by 1 base. The CDR3 runs 22 residues.

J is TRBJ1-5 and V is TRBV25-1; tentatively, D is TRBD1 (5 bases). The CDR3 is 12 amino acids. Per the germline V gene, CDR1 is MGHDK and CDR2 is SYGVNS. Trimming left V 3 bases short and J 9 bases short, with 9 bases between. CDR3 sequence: CASSEGRSPQHF. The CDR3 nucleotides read TGTGCCAGCAGTGAGGGGCGCTCGCCCCAGCATTTT.

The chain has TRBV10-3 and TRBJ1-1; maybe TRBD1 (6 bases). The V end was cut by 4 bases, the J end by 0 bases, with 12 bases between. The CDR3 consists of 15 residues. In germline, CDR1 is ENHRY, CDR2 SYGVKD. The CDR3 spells CAISGGQTMNTEAFF. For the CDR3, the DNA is TGTGCCATCAGTGGGGGGCAGACCATGAACACTGAAGCTTTCTTT.

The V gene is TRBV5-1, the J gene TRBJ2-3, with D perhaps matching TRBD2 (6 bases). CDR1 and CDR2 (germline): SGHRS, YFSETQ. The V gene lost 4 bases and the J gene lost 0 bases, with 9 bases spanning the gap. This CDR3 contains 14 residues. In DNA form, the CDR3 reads TGCGCCAGCAGCCCCAGCGGGAGCACAGATACGCAGTATTTT. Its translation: CASSPSGSTDTQYF.

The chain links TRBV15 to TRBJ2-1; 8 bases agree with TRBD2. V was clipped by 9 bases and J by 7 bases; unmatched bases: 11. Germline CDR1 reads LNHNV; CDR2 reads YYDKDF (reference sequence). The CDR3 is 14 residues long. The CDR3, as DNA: TGTGCCACGCGCCCAAGCGGGGGTTCGAATGAGCAGTTCTTC. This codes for CATRPSGGSNEQFF.